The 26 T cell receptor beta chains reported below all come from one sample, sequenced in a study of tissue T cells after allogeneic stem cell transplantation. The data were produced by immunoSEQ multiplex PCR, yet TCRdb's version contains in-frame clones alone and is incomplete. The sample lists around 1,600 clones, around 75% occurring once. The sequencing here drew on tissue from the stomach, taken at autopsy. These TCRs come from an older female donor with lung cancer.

CDR3 DNA: TGTGCCAGCAGTGACTCGAATCGGGGGAAGTATGGCTACACCTTC. Its protein is CASSDSNRGKYGYTF. V is TRBV6-4 and J is TRBJ1-2; maybe TRBD1 (5 bases). Germline loops: CDR1 MRHNA, CDR2 SNTAGT. The CDR3 contains 15 residues. Trimming removed 0 bases from V and 5 bases from J, with 13 bases in between.

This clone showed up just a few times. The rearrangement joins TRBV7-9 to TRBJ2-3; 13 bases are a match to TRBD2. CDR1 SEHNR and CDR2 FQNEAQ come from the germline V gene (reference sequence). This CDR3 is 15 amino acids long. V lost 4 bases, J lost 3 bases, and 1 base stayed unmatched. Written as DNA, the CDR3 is TGTGCCAGCAGCTGGACTAGCGGGAGTACAGATACGCAGTATTTT. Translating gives CASSWTSGSTDTQYF.

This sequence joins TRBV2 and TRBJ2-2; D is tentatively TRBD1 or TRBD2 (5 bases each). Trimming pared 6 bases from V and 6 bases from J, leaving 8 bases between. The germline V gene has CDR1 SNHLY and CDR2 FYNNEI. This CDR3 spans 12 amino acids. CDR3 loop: CASRRGPGELFF. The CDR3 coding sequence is TGTGCCAGCAGGAGGGGTCCCGGGGAGCTGTTTTTT. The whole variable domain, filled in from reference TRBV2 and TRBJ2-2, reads EPEVTQTPSHQVTQMGQEVILRCVPISNHLYFYWYRQILGQKVEFLVSFYNNEISEKSEIFDDQFSVERPDGSNFTLKIRSTKLEDSAMYFCASRRGPGELFFGEGSRLTVL.

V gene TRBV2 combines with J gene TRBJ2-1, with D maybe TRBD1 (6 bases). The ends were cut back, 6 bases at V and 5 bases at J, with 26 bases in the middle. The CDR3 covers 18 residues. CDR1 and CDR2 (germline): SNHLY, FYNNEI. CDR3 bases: TGTGCCAGCAGCTCCTGGTCTGGAGAGGGGGAGCTCCACAATGAGCAGTTCTTC. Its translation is CASSSWSGEGELHNEQFF.

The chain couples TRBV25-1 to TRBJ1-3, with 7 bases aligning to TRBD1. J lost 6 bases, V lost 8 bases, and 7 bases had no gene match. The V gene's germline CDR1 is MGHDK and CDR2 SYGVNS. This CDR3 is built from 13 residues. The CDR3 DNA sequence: TGTGCCAGCGGGGGACAGCAGCTAAACACCATATATTTT. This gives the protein CASGGQQLNTIYF.

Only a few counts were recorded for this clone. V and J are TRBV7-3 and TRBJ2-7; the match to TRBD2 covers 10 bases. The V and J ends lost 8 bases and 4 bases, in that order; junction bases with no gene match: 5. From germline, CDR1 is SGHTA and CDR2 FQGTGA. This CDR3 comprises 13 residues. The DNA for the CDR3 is TGTGCCAGCCAAGCGGGAGGGGGATACGAGCAGTACTTC. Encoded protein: CASQAGGGYEQYF.

The CDR3 DNA follows: TGTGCCAGCAGTTACAAGGCAGGGGGGTCAGATGGCTACACCTTC. This translates into CASSYKAGGSDGYTF. This chain links TRBV6-2 or TRBV6-3 with TRBJ1-2; 7 bases agree with TRBD1. Trimming cost V 2 bases and J 6 bases; bases outside gene matches: 9. Germline loops: CDR1 MNHEY, CDR2 SVGEGT. The CDR3 has 15 residues.

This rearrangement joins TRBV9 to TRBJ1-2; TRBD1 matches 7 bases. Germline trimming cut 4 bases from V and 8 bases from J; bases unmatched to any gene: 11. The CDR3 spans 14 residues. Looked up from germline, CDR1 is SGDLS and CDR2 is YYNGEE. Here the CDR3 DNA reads TGTGCCAGCAGCCCCCAGGGGGGAACGTGGGGCTACACCTTC. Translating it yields CASSPQGGTWGYTF.

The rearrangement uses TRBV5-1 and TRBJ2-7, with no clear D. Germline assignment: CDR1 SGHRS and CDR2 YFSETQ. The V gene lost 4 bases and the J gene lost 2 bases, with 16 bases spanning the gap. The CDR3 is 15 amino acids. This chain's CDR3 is CASSTTPSGAYEQYF. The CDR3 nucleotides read TGCGCCAGCAGCACTACGCCGTCGGGCGCCTACGAGCAGTACTTC.

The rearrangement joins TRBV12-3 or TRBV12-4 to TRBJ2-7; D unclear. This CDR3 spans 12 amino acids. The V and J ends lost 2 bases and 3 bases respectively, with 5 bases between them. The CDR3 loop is CASSLSYYEQYF. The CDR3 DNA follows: TGTGCCAGCAGTTTAAGCTACTACGAGCAGTACTTC.

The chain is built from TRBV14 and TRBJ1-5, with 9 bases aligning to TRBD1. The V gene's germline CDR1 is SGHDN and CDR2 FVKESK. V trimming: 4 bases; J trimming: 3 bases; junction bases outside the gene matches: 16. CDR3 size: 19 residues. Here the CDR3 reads CASSPGGPRTGVFNQPQHF. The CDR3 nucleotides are TGTGCCAGCAGCCCCGGAGGGCCCCGGACAGGGGTCTTCAATCAGCCCCAGCATTTT.

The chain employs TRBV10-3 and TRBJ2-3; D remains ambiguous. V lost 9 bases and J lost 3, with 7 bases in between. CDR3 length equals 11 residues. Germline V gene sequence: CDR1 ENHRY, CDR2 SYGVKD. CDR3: CAMGGTDTQYF. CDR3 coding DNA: TGTGCCATGGGTGGAACAGATACGCAGTATTTT.

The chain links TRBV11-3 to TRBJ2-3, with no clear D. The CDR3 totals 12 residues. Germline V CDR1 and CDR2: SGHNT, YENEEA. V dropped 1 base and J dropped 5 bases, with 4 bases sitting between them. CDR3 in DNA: TGTGCCAGCAGCTTAGCAGTAGATACGCAGTATTTT. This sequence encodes CASSLAVDTQYF.

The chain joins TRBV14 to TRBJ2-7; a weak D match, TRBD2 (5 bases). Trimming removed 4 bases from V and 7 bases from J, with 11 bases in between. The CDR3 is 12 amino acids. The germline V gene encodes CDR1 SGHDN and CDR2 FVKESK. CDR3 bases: TGTGCCAGCAGCCCCGGGGTCCCAGAGCAGTACTTC. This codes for CASSPGVPEQYF.

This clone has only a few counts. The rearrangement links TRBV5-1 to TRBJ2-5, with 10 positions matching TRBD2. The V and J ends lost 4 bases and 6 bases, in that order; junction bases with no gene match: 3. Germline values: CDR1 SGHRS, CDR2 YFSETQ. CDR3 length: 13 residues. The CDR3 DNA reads TGCGCCAGCAGCGTACTAGCGGGACAGACCCAGTACTTC. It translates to CASSVLAGQTQYF.

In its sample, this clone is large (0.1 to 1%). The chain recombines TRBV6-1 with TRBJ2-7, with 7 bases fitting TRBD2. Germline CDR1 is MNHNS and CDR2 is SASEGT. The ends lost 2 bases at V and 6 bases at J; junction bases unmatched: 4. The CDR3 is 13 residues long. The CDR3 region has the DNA TGTGCCAGCAGTGAAACGGGGGGACCCGAGCAGTACTTC. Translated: CASSETGGPEQYF.

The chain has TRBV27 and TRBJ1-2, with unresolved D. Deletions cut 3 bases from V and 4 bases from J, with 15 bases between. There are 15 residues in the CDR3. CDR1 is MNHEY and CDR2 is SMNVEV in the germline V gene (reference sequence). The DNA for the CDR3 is TGTGCCAGCAGTTTTGTGGAGCCCTACCGCTATGGCTACACCTTC. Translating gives CASSFVEPYRYGYTF.

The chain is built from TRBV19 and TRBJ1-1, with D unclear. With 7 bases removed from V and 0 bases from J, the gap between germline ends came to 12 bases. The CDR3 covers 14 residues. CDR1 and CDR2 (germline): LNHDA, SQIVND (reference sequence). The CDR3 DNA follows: TGTGCCAGTAAATTTGGCGCCTTGAACACTGAAGCTTTCTTT. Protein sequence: CASKFGALNTEAFF.

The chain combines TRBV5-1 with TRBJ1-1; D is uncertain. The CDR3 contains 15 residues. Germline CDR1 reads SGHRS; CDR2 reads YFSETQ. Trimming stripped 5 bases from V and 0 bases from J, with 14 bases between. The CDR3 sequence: CASSPGQVMNTEAFF. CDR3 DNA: TGCGCCAGCAGTCCCGGGCAAGTCATGAACACTGAAGCTTTCTTT.

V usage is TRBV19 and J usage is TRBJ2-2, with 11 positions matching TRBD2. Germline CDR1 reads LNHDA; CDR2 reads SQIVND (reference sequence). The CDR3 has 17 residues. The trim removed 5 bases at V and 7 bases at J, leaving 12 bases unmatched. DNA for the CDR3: TGTGCCAGTAGTTTCGAGATAGCGGGAGGGCCCAGCGGGGAGCTGTTTTTT. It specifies CASSFEIAGGPSGELFF.

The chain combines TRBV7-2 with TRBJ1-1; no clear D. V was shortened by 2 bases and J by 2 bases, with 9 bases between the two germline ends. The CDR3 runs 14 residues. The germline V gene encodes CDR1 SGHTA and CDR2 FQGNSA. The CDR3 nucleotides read TGTGCCAGCAGCTTAAGCTCATTTAACACTGAAGCTTTCTTT. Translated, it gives CASSLSSFNTEAFF.

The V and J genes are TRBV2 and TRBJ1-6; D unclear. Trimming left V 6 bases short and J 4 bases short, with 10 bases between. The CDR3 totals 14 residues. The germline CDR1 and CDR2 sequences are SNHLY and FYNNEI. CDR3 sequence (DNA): TGTGCCAGCAGCCCCGGACCGTATAATTCACCCCTCCACTTT. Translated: CASSPGPYNSPLHF.

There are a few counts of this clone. As DNA, the CDR3 is TGCGCCAGCAGCCCCCCGGACAGGGGGGAAGGGAACACTGAAGCTTTCTTT. This encodes CASSPPDRGEGNTEAFF. The chain combines TRBV5-1 with TRBJ1-1; 10 bases agree with TRBD1. This CDR3 is built from 17 residues. The germline CDR1 and CDR2 sequences are SGHRS and YFSETQ. Trimming at V came to 4 bases and at J to 1 base, leaving 10 bases not matched to a gene.

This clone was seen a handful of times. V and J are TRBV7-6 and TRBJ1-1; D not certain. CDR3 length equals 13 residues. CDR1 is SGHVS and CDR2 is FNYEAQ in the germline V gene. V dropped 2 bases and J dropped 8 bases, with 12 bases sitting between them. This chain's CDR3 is CASSLHSPAEAFF. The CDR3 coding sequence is TGTGCCAGCAGCTTACATAGTCCGGCGGAAGCTTTCTTT.

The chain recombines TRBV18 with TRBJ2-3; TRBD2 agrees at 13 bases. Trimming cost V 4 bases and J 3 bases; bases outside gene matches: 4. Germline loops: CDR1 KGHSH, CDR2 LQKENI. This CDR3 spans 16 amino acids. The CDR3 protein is CASSQTSGGRTDTQYF. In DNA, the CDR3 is TGTGCCAGCTCACAGACTAGCGGGGGGCGTACAGATACGCAGTATTTT.

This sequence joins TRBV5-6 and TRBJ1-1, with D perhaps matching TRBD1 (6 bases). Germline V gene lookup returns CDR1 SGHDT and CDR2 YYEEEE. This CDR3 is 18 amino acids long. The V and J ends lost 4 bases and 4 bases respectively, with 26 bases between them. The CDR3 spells CASSPFGGAGGQSTEAFF. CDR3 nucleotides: TGTGCCAGCAGCCCCTTTGGGGGGGCCGGGGGGCAGAGCACTGAAGCTTTCTTT.